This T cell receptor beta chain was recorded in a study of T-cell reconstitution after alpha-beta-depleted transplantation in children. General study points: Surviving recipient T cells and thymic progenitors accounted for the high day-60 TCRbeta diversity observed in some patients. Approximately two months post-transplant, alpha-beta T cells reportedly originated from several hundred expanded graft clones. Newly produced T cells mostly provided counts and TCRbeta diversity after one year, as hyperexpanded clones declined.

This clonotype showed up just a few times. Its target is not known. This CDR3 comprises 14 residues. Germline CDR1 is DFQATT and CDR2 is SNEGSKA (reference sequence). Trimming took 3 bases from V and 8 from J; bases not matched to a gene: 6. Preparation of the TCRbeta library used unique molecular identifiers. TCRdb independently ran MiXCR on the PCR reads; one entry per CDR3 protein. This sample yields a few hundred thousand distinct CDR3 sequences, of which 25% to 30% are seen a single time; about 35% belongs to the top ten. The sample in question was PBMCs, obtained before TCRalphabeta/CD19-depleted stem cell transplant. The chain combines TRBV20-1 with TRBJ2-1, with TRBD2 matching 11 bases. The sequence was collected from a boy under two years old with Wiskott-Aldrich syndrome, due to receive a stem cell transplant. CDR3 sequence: CSARGLAGGDEQFF. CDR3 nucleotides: TGCAGTGCTAGGGGTCTAGCGGGAGGCGATGAGCAGTTCTTC.